This passage covers 2 T cell receptor beta chains from one sample sequenced in a study of blood T cell repertoires in COVID-19. Data came from immunoSEQ multiplex PCR; TCRdb stores just in-frame clones and leaves some out. Seen here are approximately 180,000 clones, roughly 80% observed once, and the top ten hold 4% to 6.5%. Sample: PBMCs or T cells enriched from blood (not recorded which). The source of these receptors is a woman between 55 and 75 years old with acute COVID-19.

This clone was seen a single time. This chain links TRBV6-5 with TRBJ2-5; 7 bases align to TRBD2. Germline V gene lookup returns CDR1 MNHEY and CDR2 SVGAGI. This CDR3 region has 13 residues. The J segment lost 5 bases and the V segment lost 9 bases, leaving 9 bases of the junction unmatched. The DNA of the CDR3 is TGTGCCAGGGGTGGAGCGGGGAGGGAGACCCAGTACTTC. It translates to CARGGAGRETQYF.

The chain links TRBV21-1 to TRBJ2-1; the D call of TRBD2 is as the table states it, not checked on the DNA. TRBV21-1 constitutes a pseudogene. CDR3 length: 15 amino acids. The CDR3 sequence is CASSKEGGRYNEQFF. CDR3 nucleotide sequence: TGTGCCAGCAGCAAAGAGGGCGGGAGGTACAATGAGCAGTTCTTC.